A selection of T cell receptor beta chains follows, all from one sample in a study of blood T cell repertoires in COVID-19. The table came from immunoSEQ multiplex PCR; TCRdb's copy has only in-frame clones and leaves some out. The sample carries 40,000 or so clones, 90% to 95% recorded once. The sample comprised peripheral blood. The receptors were gathered from a woman aged 25 to 39 in a cohort sampled during active COVID-19. CDR3s include the opening cysteine and the closing phenylalanine or tryptophan. D genes are given only for firm matches. Not every row has a clone size; where given, it reads once, few, many or a size class.

clone_size: NA
d_call: TRBD1
j_call: TRBJ1-3
v_call: TRBV11-3
cdr3_aa: CASSGFGQAGNTIYF
cdr3_nt: TGTGCCAGCAGCGGGTTCGGACAGGCTGGAAACACCATATATTTT

clone_size: NA
d_call: TRBD1
j_call: TRBJ2-5
v_call: TRBV30
cdr3_aa: CAWSVRIGGKRETQYF
cdr3_nt: TGTGCCTGGAGTGTACGTATAGGGGGCAAGAGGGAGACCCAGTACTTC

clone_size: NA
d_call: NA
j_call: TRBJ2-5
v_call: TRBV18
cdr3_aa: CASSYDTGSETQYF
cdr3_nt: TGTGCCAGCTCATACGACACAGGGTCCGAGACCCAGTACTTC

clone_size: NA
d_call: NA
j_call: TRBJ2-7
v_call: TRBV18
cdr3_aa: CASSPPGLITAEQYF
cdr3_nt: TGTGCCAGCTCACCCCCGGGACTTATTACGGCCGAGCAGTACTTC

clone_size: NA
d_call: NA
j_call: TRBJ1-1
v_call: TRBV11-2
cdr3_aa: CASSLYSGEGTEAFF
cdr3_nt: TGTGCCAGCAGCCTGTATTCAGGGGAGGGCACTGAAGCTTTCTTT

clone_size: once
d_call: TRBD2
j_call: TRBJ2-5
v_call: TRBV19
cdr3_aa: CASSIRLAGGGAQETQYF
cdr3_nt: TGTGCCAGTAGTATAAGGCTAGCGGGAGGGGGGGCCCAAGAGACCCAGTACTTC

clone_size: NA
d_call: TRBD2
j_call: TRBJ2-5
v_call: TRBV2
cdr3_aa: CASQGNSGSPETQYF
cdr3_nt: TGTGCCAGCCAAGGAAATAGCGGGAGTCCAGAGACCCAGTACTTC

clone_size: NA
d_call: TRBD1
j_call: TRBJ1-6
v_call: TRBV6-5
cdr3_aa: CATWGGQGSSPLHF
cdr3_nt: TGTGCCACCTGGGGGGGACAGGGGAGTTCACCCCTCCACTTT

clone_size: NA
d_call: NA
j_call: TRBJ1-6
v_call: TRBV5-6
cdr3_aa: CASSLTISNSPLHF
cdr3_nt: TGTGCCAGCAGCTTGACAATATCTAATTCACCCCTCCACTTT

clone_size: NA
d_call: TRBD2
j_call: TRBJ2-7
v_call: TRBV27
cdr3_aa: CASTHWGGRGQQYF
cdr3_nt: TGTGCCAGCACCCACTGGGGGGGTCGAGGACAACAGTACTTC

clone_size: NA
d_call: TRBD2
j_call: TRBJ2-1
v_call: TRBV9
cdr3_aa: CASSVEASGSSYNEQFF
cdr3_nt: TGTGCCAGCAGCGTAGAGGCTAGCGGGAGCTCCTACAATGAGCAGTTCTTC